These T cell receptor beta chains were read from a single sample in a study of shared clonotypes between healthy human individuals. Clones were sequenced by immunoSEQ multiplex PCR, and TCRdb holds only the in-frame ones, with some missing. Counted here are 1,500,000 or so clones, roughly 96% occurring once; the ten biggest clones make up roughly 1.1%. Sequenced material: naive CD4+ T cells sorted from blood. The receptor source for this set is a man between 25 and 39 years old in good health. CDR3s include the opening cysteine and the closing phenylalanine or tryptophan. Fields, in order: CDR3 DNA, CDR3 protein, D gene, clone size, V gene, J gene. The D gene is left open where the match is weak. Clone size appears in some rows only: once, few, many, or a class for an expanded clone.

cdr3_nt: TGTGCCAGCAGCGTAGTGGTTTGGACAGCGGACGAGCAGTACTTC; cdr3_aa: CASSVVVWTADEQYF; d_call: NA; clone_size: NA; v_call: TRBV7-3; j_call: TRBJ2-7
cdr3_nt: TGTGCCACCAGCAGAGATTTAAGACTAGTCTACGAGCAGTACTTC; cdr3_aa: CATSRDLRLVYEQYF; d_call: NA; clone_size: NA; v_call: TRBV15; j_call: TRBJ2-7
cdr3_nt: TGTGCCAGCAGCTTAGCCCCAGTCGATAGCAATCAGCCCCAGCATTTT; cdr3_aa: CASSLAPVDSNQPQHF; d_call: NA; clone_size: NA; v_call: TRBV7-8; j_call: TRBJ1-5
cdr3_nt: TGTGCCAGCAGCCACCCGGGGGGAACAGGTGCGGATCAGCCCCAGCATTTT; cdr3_aa: CASSHPGGTGADQPQHF; d_call: NA; clone_size: NA; v_call: TRBV14; j_call: TRBJ1-5
cdr3_nt: TGCGCCAGCAGCCAAGTTCTAGCAACAGATACGCAGTATTTT; cdr3_aa: CASSQVLATDTQYF; d_call: NA; clone_size: NA; v_call: TRBV4-1; j_call: TRBJ2-3
cdr3_nt: TGCAGTGCTAGTAGGGGAACTGAAGCTTTCTTT; cdr3_aa: CSASRGTEAFF; d_call: NA; clone_size: NA; v_call: TRBV20-1; j_call: TRBJ1-1
cdr3_nt: TGTGCCAGCAGGACGACCCGCCACCCCTACGAGCAGTACTTC; cdr3_aa: CASRTTRHPYEQYF; d_call: NA; clone_size: NA; v_call: TRBV28; j_call: TRBJ2-7
cdr3_nt: TGTGCCAGCACGAGGGAAGGAGAGACCCAGTACTTC; cdr3_aa: CASTREGETQYF; d_call: NA; clone_size: NA; v_call: TRBV9; j_call: TRBJ2-5
cdr3_nt: TGTGCCAGCAGCCCCGACAGGGCCTTCACAGATACGCAGTATTTT; cdr3_aa: CASSPDRAFTDTQYF; d_call: TRBD1; clone_size: once; v_call: TRBV7-8; j_call: TRBJ2-3
cdr3_nt: TGTGCCAGCAGCCGGACGGGACAGCTTCGGTCCTACGAGCAGTACTTC; cdr3_aa: CASSRTGQLRSYEQYF; d_call: TRBD1; clone_size: NA; v_call: TRBV27; j_call: TRBJ2-7
cdr3_nt: TGTGCCAGCAGCCCTGACACTTACCAAGAGACCCAGTACTTC; cdr3_aa: CASSPDTYQETQYF; d_call: NA; clone_size: NA; v_call: TRBV5-5; j_call: TRBJ2-5
cdr3_nt: TGCACCAGCAGCGGGAGTGTTCCCCCTAGCACAGATACGCAGTATTTT; cdr3_aa: CTSSGSVPPSTDTQYF; d_call: NA; clone_size: NA; v_call: TRBV1; j_call: TRBJ2-3
cdr3_nt: TGTGCCAGCAGCCAAGACGGGCGGTACACAGATACGCAGTATTTT; cdr3_aa: CASSQDGRYTDTQYF; d_call: NA; clone_size: NA; v_call: TRBV14; j_call: TRBJ2-3
cdr3_nt: TGTGCCAGCACGCCGACAGAGAATGATGGCTACACCTTC; cdr3_aa: CASTPTENDGYTF; d_call: NA; clone_size: NA; v_call: TRBV6-1; j_call: TRBJ1-2
cdr3_nt: TGTGCCAGCAGCTTATCGATCCCAATCAGCCCCCAGCATTTT; cdr3_aa: CASSLSIPISPQHF; d_call: NA; clone_size: NA; v_call: TRBV7-9; j_call: TRBJ1-5
cdr3_nt: TGCGCCAGCAGCTTGGGTGGGACCGACCACGAGCAGTACTTC; cdr3_aa: CASSLGGTDHEQYF; d_call: NA; clone_size: once; v_call: TRBV5-1; j_call: TRBJ2-7
cdr3_nt: TGTGCCAGCAGTGTGAGGCAGACCTACGAGCAGTACTTC; cdr3_aa: CASSVRQTYEQYF; d_call: NA; clone_size: NA; v_call: TRBV2; j_call: TRBJ2-7
cdr3_nt: TGTGCCAGCAGGCTAGGGACGCCATACAATGAGCAGTTCTTC; cdr3_aa: CASRLGTPYNEQFF; d_call: NA; clone_size: NA; v_call: TRBV4-2; j_call: TRBJ2-1
cdr3_nt: TGTGCCAGCAGCCAAGATGGGACTAGCGGTCTGGGTGGGGCCAACGTCCTGACTTTC; cdr3_aa: CASSQDGTSGLGGANVLTF; d_call: TRBD2; clone_size: NA; v_call: TRBV4-2; j_call: TRBJ2-6
cdr3_nt: TGTGCCAGCAGCCCGACAGGGGTCAATCAGCCCCAGCATTTT; cdr3_aa: CASSPTGVNQPQHF; d_call: TRBD1; clone_size: NA; v_call: TRBV11-3; j_call: TRBJ1-5
cdr3_nt: TGTGCCAGCAGCGCGGACAGGGGCCGGGAGACCCAGTACTTC; cdr3_aa: CASSADRGRETQYF; d_call: TRBD1; clone_size: NA; v_call: TRBV9; j_call: TRBJ2-5
cdr3_nt: TGTGCCAGCAGCCAGACGGCGAGTCCGCTAGGCACAGATACGCAGTATTTT; cdr3_aa: CASSQTASPLGTDTQYF; d_call: NA; clone_size: NA; v_call: TRBV11-2; j_call: TRBJ2-3
cdr3_nt: TGTGCCAGCAGCCGGGCCGGATCCTACGAGCAGTACTTC; cdr3_aa: CASSRAGSYEQYF; d_call: NA; clone_size: NA; v_call: TRBV14; j_call: TRBJ2-7
cdr3_nt: TGTGCCAGCAGCTTAGAGGGAACGGGGGCCAACGTCCTGACTTTC; cdr3_aa: CASSLEGTGANVLTF; d_call: NA; clone_size: NA; v_call: TRBV7-2; j_call: TRBJ2-6
cdr3_nt: TGTGCCAGCAGCCTGGAGTCTAGCGGGTACAATGAGCAGTTCTTC; cdr3_aa: CASSLESSGYNEQFF; d_call: TRBD2; clone_size: NA; v_call: TRBV7-2; j_call: TRBJ2-1
cdr3_nt: TGTGCCAGCAGCGTAGTTCCCGAGGCTGGTGGGGAGCTGTTTTTT; cdr3_aa: CASSVVPEAGGELFF; d_call: NA; clone_size: NA; v_call: TRBV9; j_call: TRBJ2-2
cdr3_nt: TGTGCCAGCAGTGAAGCTTTGGGACAGGGCCCCTCCTACGAGCAGTACTTC; cdr3_aa: CASSEALGQGPSYEQYF; d_call: TRBD1; clone_size: NA; v_call: TRBV2; j_call: TRBJ2-7
cdr3_nt: TGTGCCAGTGAAACGGGACGGAACAATGAGCAGTTCTTC; cdr3_aa: CASETGRNNEQFF; d_call: NA; clone_size: NA; v_call: TRBV19; j_call: TRBJ2-1